The following is a T cell receptor beta chain sequence with its context. It has no known antigen specificity. Base qualities are not at hand, and no much larger clone is one base apart. Healthy HIV-negative adults with no recently reported acute infections or vaccinations were included as donors. All donors were Caucasian adults living in Nashville, Tennessee, USA. CD4+ T cells were enriched through magnetic negative selection, after which naive cells were positively selected on CD45RA and the remaining negative fraction served as the memory subset. After blood collection by leukapheresis, PBMCs were isolated using Ficoll-Histopaque density gradient centrifugation and then cryopreserved in the vapor phase of liquid nitrogen. Analytical flow cytometry was used to check the purity and quantity of each magnetically sorted T cell population. Genomic DNA was isolated from each sorted fraction and quantified by UV absorbance on a Nanodrop 2000c.

These data are taken from a study of shared clonotypes between healthy human individuals (TCRdb year 2020). Describing the broader study: The cohort comprised a couple of women and a few men aged 18 to 49 years. To increase sequencing depth and limit assay-specific biases, different laboratories used diverse techniques to prepare libraries and sequence TCR repertoires. Per donor, three plates each were used for CD4 naive and CD4 memory, two for CD8 naive, and one for CD8 memory. The study deeply sequenced blood TCR repertoires of five healthy adults to estimate repertoire size and the extent of clonotype sharing between individuals. Leukapheresis yielded between about 0.94 and 9.5 billion PBMCs per donor. Results and caveats for the whole study, not just this receptor: Only blood was sampled, and tissue TCR repertoires likely differ from those in blood. Incomplete sequencing was indicated by rarefaction of sorted-subset datasets, despite the large sequencing depth. Clonotypes shared by all four sorted-subset donors showed higher generation probabilities than non-shared clonotypes. Naive subsets generally had larger estimated clonotype richness than memory subsets. Pairwise subsampling led to the expectation that sequencing depth would affect the degree of clonotype sharing among donors. Sharing across a few donors was observed for approximately 5% of naive CD4, 3% to 4% of naive CD8, over 2% of memory CD4, and about 0.4% of memory CD8 clonotypes. Because the study included only a small number of donors, the genetic and exposure-history diversity represented was limited.

Counted from cysteine to phenylalanine, this CDR3 has 12 amino acids. The entry retains the CDR3 DNA only, 36 bases that are in frame from base 1. Between the V and J ends, shortened by 4 bases and 6 bases respectively, the junction contains 10 bases. Via the germline V gene, CDR1 is SGHRS and CDR2 YFSETQ. TCR CDR3 regions were amplified from genomic DNA by multiplex PCR using the deep immunoSEQ assay. Extracted genomic DNA from each cell subset was distributed evenly across all wells of several immunoSEQ 96-well plates, and each plate was treated as a replicate. For sorted subsets, each replicate PCR was loaded with roughly 190 ng genomic DNA, equivalent to approximately 27,000 T cell genomes. Purified libraries were measured with a Qubit 3.0 fluorometer, size-checked on a Bioanalyzer 2100, and measured again with the KAPA Library Quantification kit. Every immunoSEQ 96-well plate was sequenced on a dedicated single-read 150-cycle Illumina NextSeq 550 flow cell. The study's processing was this. The immunoSEQ output contained only junctional sequences without quality scores, so filtering could not match that applied to full-length reads. Sequences were annotated with PyIR, a Python wrapper for IgBLAST v1.9, using IMGT germline references to assign V/J genes and CDR3. Reads were removed for weak V/J assignments (E-value above 1e-6), missing CDR3, stop codons, out-of-frame junctions, or ambiguous translated residues. V3J clonotypes were defined as sequences sharing an identical inferred V gene, J gene, and CDR3 amino acid sequence. The percentage overlap between two repertoires was calculated by dividing the number of shared unique clonotypes by the size of the smaller repertoire. Richness of each repertoire was evaluated using RTK rarefaction, the Chao1 estimator, and Recon v2.1 estimates of unobserved clonotypes. Generation probabilities were computed with OLGA for all TCRbeta clonotypes obtained by the gDNA method from four donors. The table was pulled from immuneACCESS by TCRdb, which kept in-frame rearrangements only. Such tables lose some clones; where checked, under half of the loss comes from unresolved V genes, and the rest has no known cause. V, J and clone size were drawn from that table, and D and trimming were deduced from the DNA. A total of a few million clones appear in this sample, over 85% of them only once. Approximately 0.4% of the sample goes to the ten largest clones.

The specimen sequenced was naive CD4+ T cells from PBMCs. The intended sense of this specimen's cell subset or site label: CD45RA+ positively selected. The sequence links TRBV5-1 to TRBJ1-2; TRBD1 could be the D gene, as 5 bases match. This receptor was identified in a man aged 18 to 29 in good health. Some clones in this sample may be carry-over from other donors' samples. The CDR3 here reads CASSPGTDGYTF. Read as DNA, the sequence is TGCGCCAGCAGCCCCGGGACTGATGGCTACACCTTC.